This T cell receptor beta chain was captured by sequencing in a study of early T cells in non-severe SARS-CoV-2 infection (dated by TCRdb to the early 2020s). Turning to the overall study: TCR sequencing used bulk RNA from unsorted whole blood, so alpha and beta chains could not be paired.

This was a case-control study nested in a cohort of healthcare workers in London, UK, who had nasopharyngeal swab PCR tests and blood samples taken every week. Healthcare workers were recruited between 23 and 31 March 2020, during the week of the UK lockdown, and were followed weekly for up to roughly 15 weeks. The protocol used for the library was 5' RACE. Sequencing was carried out with a NextSeq 500. To correct for sequencing error and PCR bias, the TCR library protocol tagged individual cDNA molecules with unique molecular identifiers. Both TCR alpha and beta chains were sequenced, and tight co-correlation was observed between alpha and beta sequence abundances in each sample. Turning to the authors' computational methods: Decombinator V4 was used to annotate the V gene, J gene and CDR3 of the TCR sequences. Expanded TCRs were defined as changing significantly between any two time points under a Poisson model with p below 0.0001. Abundances of TCRs were expressed as counts per million after normalisation to the total number of TCRs sequenced in each sample. MAIT TCRs were defined by TRAV1-2 paired with TRAJ12, TRAJ20 or TRAJ33, and iNKT TCRs by TRAV10 paired with TRAJ18. VDJdb, accessed 1 November 2021, was searched for CMV, EBV and SARS-CoV-2 annotated TCRs, with TCRs annotated for multiple antigens excluded. TCRdb itself trimmed the public reads at Q25 with fastp, ran MiXCR and retained productive beta chains. One record per CDR3 amino acid sequence lists the most common genes and DNA. The V and J calls and clone size are TCRdb's, not the authors'. Across this sample there are tens of thousands of distinct CDR3 sequences, with about 13% seen only once. Roughly 8% of the sample rests with the top ten.

This clonotype appeared a few times. Its recognized antigen is unknown. Per-base qualities were not stored, and no clone one base away is much larger. Points the paper makes about the study in general: VDJdb matching was skewed toward anti-spike CD8 responses, so virus-specific expansions were likely underestimated and private and CD4 specificities were missed.

As encoded in the germline V gene (reference sequence), CDR1 is SEHNR while CDR2 is FQNEAQ. Trimming at the junction amounts to 6 bases on V and 0 bases on J, and the germline ends lie 11 bases apart. Taken from cysteine to phenylalanine, the CDR3 has 15 residues. Just the 45-base CDR3 DNA is kept, in frame starting at base 1. The chain is made from TRBV7-9 and TRBJ2-2, with a weak D call of TRBD2 (5 bases match). The sequenced material came from whole blood. This receptor was taken from an adult who was a healthcare worker with PCR-confirmed SARS-CoV-2 infection or an uninfected control (not recorded which). The CDR3 sequence is CASSIRGSNTGELFF. DNA sequence: TGTGCCAGCAGTATAAGAGGGTCGAACACCGGGGAGCTGTTTTTT.